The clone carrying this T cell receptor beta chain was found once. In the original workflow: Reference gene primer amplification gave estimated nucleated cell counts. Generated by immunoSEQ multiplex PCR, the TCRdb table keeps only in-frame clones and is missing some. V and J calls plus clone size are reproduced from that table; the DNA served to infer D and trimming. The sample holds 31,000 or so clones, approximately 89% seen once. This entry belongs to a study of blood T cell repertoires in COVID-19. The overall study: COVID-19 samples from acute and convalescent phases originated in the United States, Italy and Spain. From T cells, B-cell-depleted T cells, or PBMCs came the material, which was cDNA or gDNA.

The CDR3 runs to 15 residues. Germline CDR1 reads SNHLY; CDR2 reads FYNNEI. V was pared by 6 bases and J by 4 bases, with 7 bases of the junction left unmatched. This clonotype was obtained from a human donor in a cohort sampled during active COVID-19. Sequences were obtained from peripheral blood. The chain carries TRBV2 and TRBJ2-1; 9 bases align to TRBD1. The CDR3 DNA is TGTGCCAGCAGGACACAGGGGGCCAGATACAATGAGCAGTTCTTC. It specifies CASRTQGARYNEQFF.